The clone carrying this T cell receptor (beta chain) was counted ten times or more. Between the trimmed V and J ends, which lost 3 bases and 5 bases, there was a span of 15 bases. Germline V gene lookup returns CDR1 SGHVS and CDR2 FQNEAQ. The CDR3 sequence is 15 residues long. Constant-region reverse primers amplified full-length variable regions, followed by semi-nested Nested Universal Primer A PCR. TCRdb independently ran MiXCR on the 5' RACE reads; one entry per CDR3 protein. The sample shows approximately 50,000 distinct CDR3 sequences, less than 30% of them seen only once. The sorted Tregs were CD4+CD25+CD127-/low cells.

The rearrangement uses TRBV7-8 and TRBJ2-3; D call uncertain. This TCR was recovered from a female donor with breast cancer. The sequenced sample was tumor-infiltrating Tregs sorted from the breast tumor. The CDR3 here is CASSFRQGVGDTQYF. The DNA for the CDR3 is TGTGCCAGCAGCTTCAGGCAAGGTGTGGGAGATACGCAGTATTTT.